The 18 T cell receptor beta chains in this list originate from one sample, sequenced in a study of blood T cell repertoires in COVID-19. Generated by immunoSEQ multiplex PCR, the TCRdb table keeps only in-frame clones and is missing some. The sample includes 50,000 to 80,000 clones, about 86% of them seen just once. Specimen: peripheral blood. Receptors originate from a middle-aged man with active COVID-19.

This clone was observed a few times. The rearrangement uses TRBV7-9 and TRBJ2-1; tentatively, D is TRBD2 (5 bases). Germline lookup yields CDR1 SEHNR and CDR2 FQNEAQ (reference sequence). Trimming took off 3 bases at V and 0 bases at J, with 6 bases between the two ends. The CDR3 runs to 14 residues. CDR3 in amino acids: CASSFEGSYNEQFF. The CDR3 nucleotides are TGTGCCAGCAGCTTTGAGGGCTCCTACAATGAGCAGTTCTTC.

In DNA, the CDR3 is TGTGCCAGCAGCCCACGGACTAGCGGGGGCCTTCACTCCTACAATGAGCAGTTCTTC. It codes for CASSPRTSGGLHSYNEQFF. This chain connects TRBV7-8 to TRBJ2-1; 13 positions agree with TRBD2. CDR1 and CDR2 from the germline V gene are SGHVS and FQNEAQ. The V and J ends lost 5 bases and 0 bases, in that order; junction bases with no gene match: 10. CDR3 length: 19 amino acids.

The chain carries TRBV6-5 and TRBJ1-6; D not resolved. V gave up 5 bases and J gave up 5 bases, with 13 bases separating them. This CDR3 spans 15 amino acids. Germline CDR1 and CDR2: MNHEY and SVGAGI. CDR3 nucleotides: TGTGCCAGCAGTACCGGGGTGCTTCATAATTCACCCCTCCACTTT. Protein sequence: CASSTGVLHNSPLHF.

The V call is TRBV5-1, the J call TRBJ1-6, with D perhaps TRBD1 (5 bases). There are 16 residues in the CDR3. Trimming took 0 bases from V and 9 from J, leaving 16 bases between them. Looked up from germline, CDR1 is SGHRS and CDR2 is YFSETQ. The CDR3 DNA is TGCGCCAGCAGCTTGGATCGCGGGACGCAGCGTTCACCCCTCCACTTT. The encoded protein is CASSLDRGTQRSPLHF.

The chain links TRBV3-1 (or the pseudogene TRBV3-2) to TRBJ1-2, with D possibly being TRBD1 (5 bases). Germline CDR1 LGHDT, CDR2 YNNKEL (reference sequence). With 0 bases removed from V and 4 bases from J, the gap between germline ends came to 9 bases. CDR3 length equals 14 residues. DNA of the CDR3: TGTGCCAGCAGCCAAGATCAGGGTGCCTATGGCTACACCTTC. This codes for CASSQDQGAYGYTF.

This rearrangement joins TRBV7-3 to TRBJ2-7, with D tentatively TRBD2 (6 bases). Trimming pared 5 bases from V and 4 bases from J, leaving 18 bases between. The CDR3 covers 15 residues. CDR1 is SGHTA, CDR2 FQGTGA, per germline. Written as DNA, the CDR3 is TGTGCCAGCAGCCCTGTGGCGGGGCTCGAATACGAGCAGTACTTC. Translated, it gives CASSPVAGLEYEQYF.

This clone has just a few counts. The CDR3: CASSLGQGQFF. CDR3 nucleotide sequence: TGTGCCAGCAGCTTAGGTCAGGGGCAGTTCTTC. The chain recombines TRBV7-3 with TRBJ2-1, with TRBD1 as a possible D gene (5 bases). Trimming shortened V by 2 bases and J by 12 bases, and 8 bases separated the two germline ends. The germline V gene has CDR1 SGHTA and CDR2 FQGTGA. CDR3 length: 11 residues.

The chain employs TRBV19 and TRBJ2-2, with 7 nucleotides matching TRBD1. The V segment lost 5 bases and the J segment 6 bases; nucleotides outside the gene matches: 9. CDR3 length: 15 amino acids. CDR1 is LNHDA, CDR2 SQIVND, per germline (reference sequence). The CDR3 region has the DNA TGTGCCAGTAGTCTTACAGGGGCAGTGTCCGGGGAGCTGTTTTTT. Its protein product is CASSLTGAVSGELFF.

The CDR3 coding sequence is TGTGCCAGCTCACCACCAGGGGTGGGCAATCAGCCCCAGCATTTT. The encoded protein is CASSPPGVGNQPQHF. V gene TRBV18 combines with J gene TRBJ1-5; TRBD1 is a possible D gene (5 bases). Looked up from germline, CDR1 is KGHSH and CDR2 is LQKENI. The CDR3 is 15 amino acids. Trimming took 0 bases from V and 2 from J, leaving 8 bases between them.

This clone was detected only once. The chain is built from TRBV7-2 and TRBJ1-2; 12 bases are a match to TRBD1. The CDR3 is made up of 15 amino acids. Per germline, CDR1 SGHTA and CDR2 FQGNSA. The junction had 6 bases not matched to a gene; V was cut back by 6 bases and J by 4 bases. The CDR3 nucleotides are TGTGCCAGCAGTTCCGGGACAGGGGGCCTCTATGGCTACACCTTC. Its protein is CASSSGTGGLYGYTF.

The gene calls are TRBV7-9 and TRBJ2-5; TRBD2 matches 9 bases. The CDR3 runs to 16 residues. CDR1 is SEHNR, CDR2 FQNEAQ, per germline (reference sequence). J lost 0 bases, V lost 4 bases, and 6 bases had no gene match. CDR3 sequence reads: CASSSAGGPYQETQYF. DNA for the CDR3: TGTGCCAGCAGCTCTGCGGGGGGGCCGTACCAAGAGACCCAGTACTTC.

This chain's CDR3 is CASSIVGGHEQFF. In nucleotides, the CDR3 is TGTGCCAGCAGTATTGTAGGGGGCCATGAGCAGTTCTTC. This rearrangement joins TRBV6-2 or TRBV6-3 to TRBJ2-1; 7 bases map to TRBD1. Germline trimming cut 5 bases from V and 8 bases from J; bases unmatched to any gene: 6. Per the germline V gene, CDR1 is MNHEY and CDR2 is SVGEGT. The CDR3 runs to 13 residues.

This chain joins TRBV4-2 and TRBJ2-7, with 11 bases identical to TRBD2. The CDR3 contains 17 residues. Germline CDR1 reads LGHNA; CDR2 reads YNFKEQ. With V trimmed by 0 bases and J by 6 bases, 10 bases remained unmatched. CDR3 in DNA: TGTGCCAGCAGCCAAGATGGCGCGGTAGCGGGGGGGCGCGAGCAGTACTTC. Its translation is CASSQDGAVAGGREQYF.

The rearrangement joins TRBV28 to TRBJ1-2; D call uncertain. From germline, CDR1 is MDHEN and CDR2 SYDVKM. V lost 4 bases and J lost 4, with 16 bases in between. There are 15 residues in the CDR3. The CDR3 nucleotides read TGTGCCAGCAGTTCCTTCGGGGTATCCAGCTATGGCTACACCTTC. It yields the protein CASSSFGVSSYGYTF.

This chain connects TRBV5-1 to TRBJ2-3, with 9 bases matching TRBD1. This CDR3 spans 15 amino acids. The V and J ends lost 6 bases and 5 bases, in that order; junction bases with no gene match: 10. Germline CDR1 SGHRS, CDR2 YFSETQ. The CDR3 region is CASKSGTGLQDTQYF. For the CDR3, the DNA is TGCGCCAGCAAAAGCGGGACAGGGCTTCAAGATACGCAGTATTTT.

This chain joins TRBV10-2 and TRBJ2-1; 7 nucleotides align to TRBD2. The CDR3 spans 14 residues. Germline V lookup: CDR1 WSHSY, CDR2 SAAADI. V shed 5 bases, J shed 4 bases, and the junction held 5 bases outside the gene matches. The CDR3 here is CASSSSGTYNEQFF. In nucleotides, the CDR3 is TGCGCCAGCAGTTCTAGCGGTACTTACAATGAGCAGTTCTTC.

This sequence joins TRBV7-2 and TRBJ1-2; 9 bases match TRBD1. V was pared by 4 bases and J by 7 bases, with 10 bases of the junction left unmatched. CDR3 length: 15 residues. Germline V gene data show CDR1 as SGHTA and CDR2 as FQGNSA. CDR3 coding DNA: TGTGCCAGCAGCTCCCTCGGACAGGGGATCCCTGGCTACACCTTC. Its translation: CASSSLGQGIPGYTF.

This clone was observed a single time. V and J are TRBV3-1 (or the pseudogene TRBV3-2) and TRBJ2-1; 7 positions match TRBD1. Germline V gene data show CDR1 as LGHDT and CDR2 as YNNKEL (reference sequence). This CDR3 region has 16 residues. Germline trimming cut 3 bases from V and 2 bases from J; bases unmatched to any gene: 7. The CDR3 DNA reads TGTGCCAGCAGCCATATTGACAGGGTCGCCTACAATGAGCAGTTCTTC. This translates into CASSHIDRVAYNEQFF.